This T cell receptor beta chain was profiled in a study of cytomegalovirus exposure and HLA in healthy donors. Study-wide results and caveats: The study listed roughly 160 cytomegalovirus-associated TCR beta chains.

Remarks on this clone: Its matching antigen is unknown.

The repertoire was sequenced with immunoSEQ multiplex PCR; TCRdb's copy has only in-frame clones and lacks some. The repertoire includes about 260,000 clones, roughly 87% of them detected once, and roughly 3% sits in the top ten. From germline, CDR1 is SGHTA and CDR2 FQGNSA. Trimming stripped 0 bases from V and 1 base from J, with 3 bases between. The CDR3 extends over 14 amino acids. The TCR originated in a woman younger than 45 in good health and CMV-seronegative. Sequencing used PBMCs. V gene TRBV7-2 combines with J gene TRBJ2-2; no firm D call. The CDR3 sequence: CASSLAGNTGELFF. The DNA of the CDR3 is TGTGCCAGCAGCTTAGCCGGGAACACCGGGGAGCTGTTTTTT.